The sequence of this TCR beta chain was determined in a study of neurological immune-mediated disorders. Via MiXCR, TCRdb re-called the 5' RACE reads, giving one row per CDR3 protein. The table includes over 45,000 distinct CDR3 sequences, about 5.6% detected once. The CDR3 contains 13 residues. The germline CDR1 and CDR2 sequences are SEHNR and FQNEAQ (reference sequence). Trimming at V came to 1 base and at J to 9 bases, leaving 3 bases not matched to a gene. This clonotype has ten or more counts. The TCR comes from a woman aged 18-35 years with multiple sclerosis. Sequencing input: CD4+ T cells from blood. The chain joins TRBV7-9 to TRBJ2-1; TRBD1 matches at 7 bases. The CDR3 region is CASSLEQGSEQFF. CDR3 DNA: TGTGCCAGCAGCTTAGAACAGGGGAGTGAGCAGTTCTTC.